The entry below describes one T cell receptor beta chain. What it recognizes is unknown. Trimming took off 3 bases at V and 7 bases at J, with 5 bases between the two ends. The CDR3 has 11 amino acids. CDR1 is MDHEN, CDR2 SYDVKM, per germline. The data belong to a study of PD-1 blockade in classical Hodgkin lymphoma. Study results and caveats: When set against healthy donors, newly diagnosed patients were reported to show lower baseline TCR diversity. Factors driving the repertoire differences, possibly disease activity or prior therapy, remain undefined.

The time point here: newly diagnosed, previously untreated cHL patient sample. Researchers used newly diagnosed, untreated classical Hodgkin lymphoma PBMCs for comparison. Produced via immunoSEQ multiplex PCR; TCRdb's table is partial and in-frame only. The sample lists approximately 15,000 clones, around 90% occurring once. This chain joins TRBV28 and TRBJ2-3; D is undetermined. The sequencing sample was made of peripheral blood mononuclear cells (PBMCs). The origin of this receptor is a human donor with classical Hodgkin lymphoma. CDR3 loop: CASSFTHTQYF. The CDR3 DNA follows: TGTGCCAGCAGTTTCACCCATACGCAGTATTTT.